This T cell receptor (beta chain) was sequenced in a study of T cells after yellow fever vaccination. Study-level information: SMART-Seq v4 Ultra Low Input handled preparation of low-cell-number fractions. Overall study findings and caveats: Most clones from primary vaccination were detected again post-booster (about 95% CD4, about 85% CD8). From the bulk population, abundant clonotypes could contaminate and appear within FACS-sorted repertoires.

UMIs were added to TCR cDNA along with a universal primer site when it was made by 5'RACE template switching. TCRdb re-called the 5' RACE reads with MiXCR, one entry per CDR3 protein. The sample includes about 330,000 distinct CDR3 sequences, approximately 7% of them seen just once. This clonotype showed up many times. The antigen remains undetermined. The V gene's germline CDR1 is SGHRS and CDR2 YFSETQ. The V and J ends lost 3 bases and 2 bases respectively, with 11 bases between them. The CDR3 extends over 14 amino acids. The sequence came from a man younger than 35 who received the YFV17D yellow fever vaccine. The specimen was PBMCs, collected roughly 45 days after the first yellow fever vaccination. J is TRBJ1-1 and V is TRBV5-1; D is possibly TRBD1 (6 bases). The DNA of the CDR3 is TGCGCCAGCAGCTCCCGACAGGAAAACACTGAAGCTTTCTTT. This codes for CASSSRQENTEAFF.